Listed below are T cell receptor beta chains from one sample, sequenced in a study of spatial heterogeneity in lung cancer. MiXCR, run by TCRdb on the 5' RACE reads, gives a single entry per CDR3 protein. The repertoire includes tens of thousands of distinct CDR3 sequences, around 9% of them detected once, and 6.9% sits in the top ten. The starting material was PBMCs, obtained at surgery. Source of these receptors: a male donor with early-stage non-small cell lung cancer. Both conserved end residues are part of each CDR3. The D gene is left open where the match is weak. Size is stated for part of the rows, as once, few or many counts, or as a class when the clone is expanded.

clone_size	v_call	d_call	j_call	cdr3_aa	cdr3_nt
many	TRBV9	.	TRBJ2-7	CASSDGSSYEQYF	TGTGCCAGCAGCGACGGGAGCTCCTACGAGCAGTACTTC
few	TRBV10-3	.	TRBJ2-5	CAISSGPLRTQYF	TGTGCCATCAGCTCGGGGCCCCTAAGGACCCAGTACTTC
.	TRBV7-2	.	TRBJ1-5	CASSWIINQPQHF	TGTGCCAGCAGCTGGATAATAAATCAGCCCCAGCATTTT
few	TRBV24-1	.	TRBJ1-1	CATRGQLNTEAFF	TGTGCCACCAGAGGCCAGTTGAACACTGAAGCTTTCTTT
once	TRBV27	TRBD2	TRBJ2-2	CASSLVAGGPNGELFF	TGTGCCAGCAGTTTGGTAGCGGGAGGGCCGAACGGGGAGCTGTTTTTT
.	TRBV3-1	TRBD2	TRBJ2-1	CASSPGLAGANEQFF	TGTGCCAGCAGCCCCGGACTAGCGGGGGCCAATGAGCAGTTCTTC
.	TRBV21-1	.	TRBJ2-7	CASSKPGDEQYF	TGTGCCAGCAGCAAACCCGGGGATGAGCAGTACTTC
.	TRBV14	.	TRBJ2-3	CASSQGIGATQYF	TGTGCCAGCAGCCAAGGTATCGGGGCTACGCAGTATTTT
few	TRBV5-1	TRBD2	TRBJ2-3	CASSFGLAGDADTQYF	TGCGCCAGCAGCTTTGGACTAGCGGGAGACGCAGATACGCAGTATTTT
many	TRBV2	.	TRBJ2-1	CASSGGTSYNEQFF	TGTGCCAGCAGTGGGGGTACCTCCTACAATGAGCAGTTCTTC
many	TRBV6-4	.	TRBJ1-6	CASRVGYNSPLHF	TGTGCCAGCAGAGTTGGCTATAATTCACCCCTCCACTTT
many	TRBV7-2	.	TRBJ2-7	CASSPAGSYEQYF	TGTGCCAGCAGCCCAGCGGGCAGCTACGAGCAGTACTTC
few	TRBV18	.	TRBJ1-1	CASSPDSRWGGLF	TGTGCCAGCTCACCAGACAGCCGGTGGGGTGGTCTCTTT
.	TRBV20-1	.	TRBJ2-7	CSASQDRPPYEQYF	TGCAGTGCTAGCCAGGACAGACCTCCTTACGAGCAGTACTTC
.	TRBV6-2/TRBV6-3	TRBD1	TRBJ1-1	CASSYVRTGGNTEAFF	TGTGCCAGCAGTTACGTTCGGACAGGGGGAAACACTGAAGCTTTCTTT
.	TRBV18	.	TRBJ1-1	CASSRGPVGNTEAFF	TGTGCCAGCTCACGGGGCCCGGTGGGGAACACTGAAGCTTTCTTT
many	TRBV24-1	.	TRBJ2-3	CATGGSTDTQYF	TGTGCCACCGGAGGGAGCACAGATACGCAGTATTTT
many	TRBV5-4	TRBD2	TRBJ2-1	CASSPGGAAGGRHEQFF	TGTGCCAGCAGCCCCGGAGGCGCCGCGGGGGGGCGCCATGAGCAGTTCTTC
few	TRBV6-2/TRBV6-3	.	TRBJ1-5	CASSKLYTDNQPQHF	TGTGCCAGCAGTAAGCTATACACCGACAATCAGCCCCAGCATTTT
.	TRBV20-1	TRBD1	TRBJ2-4	CSAVPRTGLLLNIQYF	TGCAGTGCCGTACCACGGACAGGGCTTTTACTAAACATTCAGTACTTC
few	TRBV29-1	.	TRBJ2-5	CSQTGGAGETQYF	TGCAGCCAAACAGGCGGGGCGGGAGAGACCCAGTACTTC
many	TRBV10-3	TRBD1	TRBJ1-2	CAISAGDRGSYGYTF	TGTGCCATCAGTGCTGGGGACAGAGGATCCTATGGCTACACCTTC
.	TRBV7-9	.	TRBJ2-7	CASSAVYEQYF	TGTGCCAGCAGCGCCGTCTACGAGCAGTACTTC
many	TRBV7-8	.	TRBJ1-1	CASSLARGAGAFF	TGTGCCAGCAGCTTAGCGAGAGGGGCAGGAGCTTTCTTT
.	TRBV19	.	TRBJ1-3	CASTGGQRNTIYF	TGTGCCAGTACCGGAGGACAGAGAAACACCATATATTTT
.	TRBV6-2/TRBV6-3	.	TRBJ2-4	CASSLEGLWDIQYF	TGTGCCAGCAGCTTGGAGGGGCTCTGGGACATTCAGTACTTC
many	TRBV12-3/TRBV12-4	.	TRBJ2-7	CASSSYSYEQYF	TGTGCCAGCAGCAGTTACAGCTACGAGCAGTACTTC
.	TRBV2	TRBD2	TRBJ2-5	CASKLAGVVQETQYF	TGTGCCAGCAAACTAGCGGGAGTGGTCCAAGAGACCCAGTACTTC
few	TRBV4-1	.	TRBJ1-6	CASSQDYNSPLHF	TGCGCCAGCAGCCAAGATTATAATTCACCCCTCCACTTT
many	TRBV7-3	TRBD2	TRBJ2-5	CASSLSGDTSGYQETQYF	TGTGCCAGCAGCTTAAGCGGTGATACTAGCGGGTACCAAGAGACCCAGTACTTC
many	TRBV4-3	.	TRBJ1-2	CASSQETGTYGYTF	TGCGCCAGCAGCCAAGAAACGGGGACCTATGGCTACACCTTC
.	TRBV4-2	.	TRBJ1-6	CASSQGRPRGLSYNSPLHF	TGTGCCAGCAGCCAGGGCCGGCCTAGGGGACTTTCCTATAATTCACCCCTCCACTTT
many	TRBV3-1	.	TRBJ1-5	CASSQDTGPQHF	TGTGCCAGCAGCCAAGATACTGGGCCCCAGCATTTT
few	TRBV6-2/TRBV6-3	.	TRBJ2-2	CASTLYYTNTGELFF	TGTGCCAGCACCTTATACTATACGAACACCGGGGAGCTGTTTTTT
many	TRBV29-1	.	TRBJ2-2	CSTWVSATGELFF	TGCAGCACCTGGGTCTCCGCCACCGGGGAGCTGTTTTTT
.	TRBV5-1	.	TRBJ2-1	CASSPYDRYNEQFF	TGCGCCAGCAGCCCCTATGACAGATACAATGAGCAGTTCTTC
.	TRBV5-6	TRBD1	TRBJ2-7	CASSFEQGAFSYEQYF	TGTGCCAGCAGCTTTGAGCAGGGGGCTTTCTCCTACGAGCAGTACTTC
few	TRBV15	TRBD2	TRBJ2-1	CATSPRAGLYNEQFF	TGTGCCACCAGCCCACGAGCGGGGCTCTACAATGAGCAGTTCTTC
few	TRBV5-1	.	TRBJ2-2	CASNLRGDANTGELFF	TGCGCCAGCAATCTAAGGGGAGACGCGAACACCGGGGAGCTGTTTTTT
few	TRBV29-1	.	TRBJ1-4	CSADSGSGLFF	TGCAGCGCCGATAGTGGATCCGGGCTGTTTTTT
few	TRBV20-1	.	TRBJ1-2	CSARVPGFYGYTF	TGCAGTGCTAGAGTTCCGGGTTTCTATGGCTACACCTTC
few	TRBV10-3	.	TRBJ2-5	CAISDNGETQYF	TGTGCCATCAGTGACAATGGAGAGACCCAGTACTTC
many	TRBV10-2	TRBD2	TRBJ2-5	CASSELASGRGQETQYF	TGCGCCAGCAGTGAGTTGGCTAGCGGGAGAGGACAAGAGACCCAGTACTTC
few	TRBV28	.	TRBJ1-1	CASSLPGTGNTEAFF	TGTGCCAGCAGTTTGCCGGGGACGGGGAACACTGAAGCTTTCTTT
.	TRBV7-2	.	TRBJ2-2	CASSGGLNTGELFF	TGTGCCAGCAGCGGGGGTCTGAACACCGGGGAGCTGTTTTTT
.	TRBV28	TRBD1	TRBJ2-1	CASSLMLGQVYNEQFF	TGTGCCAGCAGCCTAATGTTGGGACAGGTGTACAATGAGCAGTTCTTC
.	TRBV5-1	TRBD2	TRBJ2-1	CASSLGTSADEQFF	TGCGCCAGCAGCTTGGGGACTAGCGCGGATGAGCAGTTCTTC
many	TRBV29-1	.	TRBJ2-1	CSMWGISYNEQFF	TGCAGCATGTGGGGGATCTCCTACAATGAGCAGTTCTTC
few	TRBV11-2	TRBD2	TRBJ2-3	CASSLETSGSTDTQYF	TGTGCCAGCAGCTTGGAAACTAGCGGGAGCACAGATACGCAGTATTTT
.	TRBV6-2/TRBV6-3	.	TRBJ2-7	CASSHGQEQYF	TGTGCCAGCAGCCACGGACAAGAGCAGTACTTC
many	TRBV12-3/TRBV12-4	TRBD1	TRBJ1-4	CASSLGQGGEKLFF	TGTGCCAGCAGTTTAGGACAGGGCGGTGAAAAACTGTTTTTT
.	TRBV5-1	.	TRBJ1-5	CASSLAGQFNQPQHF	TGCGCCAGCAGCTTGGCGGGACAATTCAATCAGCCCCAGCATTTT
many	TRBV5-1	.	TRBJ2-1	CASSSGQTYNEQFF	TGCGCCAGCTCCTCCGGACAGACATACAATGAGCAGTTCTTC
.	TRBV5-4	.	TRBJ2-7	CASSLDAYEQYF	TGTGCCAGCAGCTTGGATGCATACGAGCAGTACTTC